Sequencing of this T cell receptor (beta chain) was carried out in a study of identical twins. The study's findings and limits: Conclusions came from cross-sectional statistical analysis, not from following the same donors.

Carrying unique molecular identifiers, the cDNA also gained a universal primer site through template switching. One entry per CDR3 protein, called by TCRdb with MiXCR from the 5' RACE reads. The sample records under 20,000 distinct CDR3 sequences, just under 70% being singletons. The CDR3 totals 16 residues. V lost 5 bases, J lost 3 bases, and 9 bases stayed unmatched. In germline, CDR1 is SGHTA, CDR2 FQGNSA. With regard to this clonotype: Its target is not known.

This TCR came from a woman between 18 and 29 years old in good health. This table probably holds off-target reads from a library built for another chain. V is TRBV7-2 and J is TRBJ2-3, with 9 bases matching TRBD2. Sequenced input: memory (CD45RO+) T cells sorted from blood. CDR3: CASSPRTSAATDTQYF. The CDR3 region has the DNA TGTGCCAGCAGCCCGAGGACTAGCGCTGCGACAGATACGCAGTATTTT.